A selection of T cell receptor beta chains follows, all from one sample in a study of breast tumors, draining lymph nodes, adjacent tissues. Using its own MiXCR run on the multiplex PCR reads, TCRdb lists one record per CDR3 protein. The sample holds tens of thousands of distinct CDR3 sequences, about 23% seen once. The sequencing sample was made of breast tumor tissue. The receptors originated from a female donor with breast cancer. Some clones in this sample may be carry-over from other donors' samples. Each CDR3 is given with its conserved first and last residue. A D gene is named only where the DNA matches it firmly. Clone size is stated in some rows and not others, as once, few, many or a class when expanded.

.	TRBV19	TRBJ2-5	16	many	TGTGCCAGTAGTCCCCCGGGGAGGCTACCTTGGGAGACCCAGTACTTC	CASSPPGRLPWETQYF
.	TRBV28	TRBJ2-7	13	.	TGTGCCAGCAGTTTTAGCCTCCCCTACGAGCAGTACTTC	CASSFSLPYEQYF
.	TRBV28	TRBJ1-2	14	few	TGTGCCAGCAGTTTTGGAGGAACTAACTATGGCTACACCTTC	CASSFGGTNYGYTF
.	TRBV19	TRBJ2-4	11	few	TGTGCCAGTAGTCCCAAAAACATTCAGTACTTC	CASSPKNIQYF
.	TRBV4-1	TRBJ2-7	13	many	TGCGCCAGCAGCCGAGAACAGGACTACGAGCAGTACTTC	CASSREQDYEQYF
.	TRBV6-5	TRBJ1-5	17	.	TGTGCCAGCAGTTACTCGATCCCAGGGACCGCCAATCAGCCCCGACATTTT	CASSYSIPGTANQPRHF
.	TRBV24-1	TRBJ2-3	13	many	TGTGCCACCAGTAAGGATTTCACAGATACGCAGTATTTT	CATSKDFTDTQYF
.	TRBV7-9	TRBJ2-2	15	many	TGTGCCAGCAGCCACTCCGTTGGGAACACCGGGGAGCTGTTTTTT	CASSHSVGNTGELFF
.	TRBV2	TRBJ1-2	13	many	TGTGCCAGCAGTGCTGAAGCTAACTATGGCTACACCTTC	CASSAEANYGYTF
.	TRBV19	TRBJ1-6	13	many	TGTGCCAGTAGGGGGGCGTCTAATTCACCCCTCCACTTT	CASRGASNSPLHF
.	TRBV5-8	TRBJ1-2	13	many	TGTGCCAGCAGCTTGGGGGCTAACTATGGCTACACCTTC	CASSLGANYGYTF
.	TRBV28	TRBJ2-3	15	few	TGTGCCAGCAGTTCGTCAGGGGCTCGGGCAGATACGCAGTATTTT	CASSSSGARADTQYF
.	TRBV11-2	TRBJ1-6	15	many	TGTGCCAGCAGCCAACGGGACAACCATAATTCACCCCTCCACTTT	CASSQRDNHNSPLHF
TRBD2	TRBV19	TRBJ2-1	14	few	TGTGCCAGTACCCCAGGGGCTAGCGGGAATGAGCAGTTCTTC	CASTPGASGNEQFF
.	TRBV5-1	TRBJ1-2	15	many	TGCGCCAGCAGCTTGGGACCGTCATCGGCCTATGGCTACACCTTC	CASSLGPSSAYGYTF
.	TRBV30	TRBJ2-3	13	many	TGTGCCTGGAGTTGGTGGCGGGGAGATACGCAGTATTTT	CAWSWWRGDTQYF
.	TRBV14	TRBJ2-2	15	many	TGTGCCAGCAGTCATATGGACGGGGTTACCGGGGAGCTGTTTTTT	CASSHMDGVTGELFF
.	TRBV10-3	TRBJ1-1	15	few	TGTGCCATATCAGATCCAGGGACCGCAGACACTGAAGCTTTCTTT	CAISDPGTADTEAFF
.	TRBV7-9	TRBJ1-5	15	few	TGTGCCAGCAGCTTAGGTCACGGACCCGATCAGCCCCAGCATTTT	CASSLGHGPDQPQHF
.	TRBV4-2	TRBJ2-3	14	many	TGTGCCAGCAGCCAGACCTCAGGGTTGGATACGCAGTATTTT	CASSQTSGLDTQYF
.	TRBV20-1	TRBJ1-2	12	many	TGCAGTGCTAGAGGGGGTTTTGGTGGCTACACCTTC	CSARGGFGGYTF
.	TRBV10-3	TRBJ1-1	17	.	TGTGCCATCAGGGCCGAGAGCCGACAGGTCATGAACACTGAAGCTTTCTTT	CAIRAESRQVMNTEAFF
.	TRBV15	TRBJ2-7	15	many	TGTGCCACCAGCAGAGATTCGGCCGGACCCTACGAGCAGTACTTC	CATSRDSAGPYEQYF
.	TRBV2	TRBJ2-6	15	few	TGTGCCAGCAGGGCGACACTCTCTGGGGCCAACGTCCTGACTTTC	CASRATLSGANVLTF
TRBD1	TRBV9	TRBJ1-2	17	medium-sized	TGTGCCAGCAGCCCCGCCGGGACAGGAGCTATCCCTTATGGCTACACCTTC	CASSPAGTGAIPYGYTF
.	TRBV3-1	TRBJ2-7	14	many	TGTGCCAGCAGTCGCCCGGGAAACTCCTACGAGCAGTACTTC	CASSRPGNSYEQYF
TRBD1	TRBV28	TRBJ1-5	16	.	TGTGCCAGCAGCCCCACGGGACAGGGTTTTAATCAGCCCCAGCATTTT	CASSPTGQGFNQPQHF
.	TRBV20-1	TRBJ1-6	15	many	TGCAGTCTGTCTGCGGGGCGCGGGTTTTATTCACCCCTCCACTTT	CSLSAGRGFYSPLHF
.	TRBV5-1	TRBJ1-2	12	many	TGCGCCAGCAGCTTGTGGGATGATGGCTACACCTTC	CASSLWDDGYTF
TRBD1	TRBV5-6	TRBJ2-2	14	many	TGTGCGTCGGCCGTGGGACAGGGAGTCGGGGAGCTGTTTTTT	CASAVGQGVGELFF
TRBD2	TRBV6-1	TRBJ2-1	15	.	TGTGCCAGCAGCAGAGCGGGAGGCTCCTACAATGAGCAGTTCTTC	CASSRAGGSYNEQFF
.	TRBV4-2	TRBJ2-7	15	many	TGTGCCAGCAGCCGAAGCCGGGACTCCTCCTACGAGCAGTACTTC	CASSRSRDSSYEQYF
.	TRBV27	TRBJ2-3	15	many	TGTGCCAGCACTGGACTGGGCCGCCACACAGATACGCAGTATTTT	CASTGLGRHTDTQYF
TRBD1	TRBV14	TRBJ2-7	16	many	TGTGCCAGCAGCCAAGTCTCGGGACAGGGATCCTACGAGCAGTACTTC	CASSQVSGQGSYEQYF
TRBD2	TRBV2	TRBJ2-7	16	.	TGTGCCAGCAGCGCCCCCCTAGCGGGGGCCTCCTACGAGCAGTACTTC	CASSAPLAGASYEQYF
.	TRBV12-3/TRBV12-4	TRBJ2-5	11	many	TGTGCCAGCAGTTCCCTGGAGACCCAGTACTTC	CASSSLETQYF
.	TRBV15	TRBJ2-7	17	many	TGTGCCACCAGCAGAGACCTCCCACCGAAGGGTTACTACGAGCAGTACTTC	CATSRDLPPKGYYEQYF
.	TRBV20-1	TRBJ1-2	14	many	TGCAGTGCTAGAGATAATAACAGACACTATGGCTACACCTTC	CSARDNNRHYGYTF
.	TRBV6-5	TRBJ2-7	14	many	TGTGCCAGCAGCCTTGGGGGAGTCTCCTACGAGCAGTACTTC	CASSLGGVSYEQYF
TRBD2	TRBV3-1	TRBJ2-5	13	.	TGTGCCAGCCTAGCGGGGGGCTCAGAGACCCAGTACTTC	CASLAGGSETQYF
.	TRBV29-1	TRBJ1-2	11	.	TGCAGCGTTCGGGGACCTGTTGGCTACACCTTC	CSVRGPVGYTF
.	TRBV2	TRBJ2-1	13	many	TGTGCCAGCCGGAGGCAGGTATACAATGAGCAGTTCTTC	CASRRQVYNEQFF
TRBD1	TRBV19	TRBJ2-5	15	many	TGTGCCAGTACCAGGACAGGGGGCCGTGAAGAGACCCAGTACTTC	CASTRTGGREETQYF
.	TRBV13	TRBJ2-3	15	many	TGTGCCAGCAGCTTAAGCGGGACAGGCGCTGATACGCAGTATTTT	CASSLSGTGADTQYF
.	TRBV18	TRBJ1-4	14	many	TGTGCCAGCTCACAACAGAGTACGGATGAAAAACTGTTTTTT	CASSQQSTDEKLFF
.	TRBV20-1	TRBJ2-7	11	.	TGCAGTGCTGGGGACATCAACCACCCCCGTTTC	CSAGDINHPRF
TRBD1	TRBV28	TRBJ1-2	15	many	TGTGCCAGCAGTTTGCGGGCAGGGGGGGACTATGGCTACACCTTC	CASSLRAGGDYGYTF
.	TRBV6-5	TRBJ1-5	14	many	TGTGCCAGCAGTTACCGACGGTACAATCAGCCCCAGCATTTT	CASSYRRYNQPQHF
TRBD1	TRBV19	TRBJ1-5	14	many	TGTGCCAGTAGCGGGACAGGGGTGGGACAGCCCCAGCATTTT	CASSGTGVGQPQHF
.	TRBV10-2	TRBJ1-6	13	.	TGCGCCAGCAGTGAGTCCGGGGGGTCACCCCTCCACTTT	CASSESGGSPLHF
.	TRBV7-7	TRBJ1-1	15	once	TGTGCCAGCAGCTTAGGGGGGAGGGTGAACACTGAAGCTTTCTTT	CASSLGGRVNTEAFF
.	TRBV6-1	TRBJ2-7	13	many	TGTGCCAGCAGTGGGACGATGGCCTACGAGCAGTACTTC	CASSGTMAYEQYF
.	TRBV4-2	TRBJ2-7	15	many	TGTGCCAGCAGCCAAGCGTCAGCCACTTCCTACGAGCAGTACTTC	CASSQASATSYEQYF
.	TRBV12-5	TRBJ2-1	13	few	TGTGCTAGTGGTTTGGACTTCAACAATGAGCAGTTCTTC	CASGLDFNNEQFF